These T cell receptor beta chains were read from a single sample in a study of OX40 agonist ivuxolimab in advanced cancers. TCRdb keeps only in-frame clones here, not all; method: immunoSEQ multiplex PCR. The sample holds about 100,000 clones, approximately 90% seen once. Source: CD4+ or CD8+ T cells sorted from blood, taken in a trial of the OX40 agonist ivuxolimab. These receptors were collected from an adult with an advanced solid tumor such as melanoma, head and neck, liver or kidney cancer. Each CDR3 is given with its conserved first and last residue. The D gene is left open where the match is weak. Clone sizes are given selectively: once, few, many, or a class where the clone is expanded.

J: TRBJ1-4
size: -
V: TRBV5-1
length: 13
D: -
CDR3: CASSFGSWEKLFF
DNA: TGCGCCAGCAGCTTTGGGTCTTGGGAAAAACTGTTTTTT

J: TRBJ2-3
size: -
V: TRBV18
length: 15
D: -
CDR3: CASSPATPGTDTQYF
DNA: TGTGCCAGCTCACCAGCGACCCCTGGCACAGATACGCAGTATTTT

J: TRBJ2-7
size: -
V: TRBV7-8
length: 14
D: -
CDR3: CASSLRDNSYEQYF
DNA: TGTGCCAGCAGCTTACGGGACAACTCCTACGAGCAGTACTTC

J: TRBJ1-4
size: -
V: TRBV7-2
length: 16
D: -
CDR3: CASSPSTGGEGEKLFF
DNA: TGTGCCAGCAGCCCCTCTACGGGGGGCGAGGGTGAAAAACTGTTTTTT

J: TRBJ2-1
size: once
V: TRBV28
length: 13
D: TRBD2
CDR3: CASRGSGRDEQFF
DNA: TGTGCCAGCAGGGGTAGCGGGAGGGATGAGCAGTTCTTC

J: TRBJ2-5
size: -
V: TRBV30
length: 13
D: TRBD1
CDR3: CARQGLRQETQYF
DNA: TGTGCACGACAGGGCCTGAGGCAAGAGACCCAGTACTTC

J: TRBJ2-1
size: -
V: TRBV11-2
length: 14
D: -
CDR3: CASSLGGANNEQFF
DNA: TGTGCCAGCAGCTTAGGAGGGGCCAACAATGAGCAGTTCTTC

J: TRBJ2-7
size: -
V: TRBV11-2
length: 14
D: TRBD2
CDR3: CASSLQGGPQEQYF
DNA: TGTGCCAGCAGCCTCCAGGGAGGGCCGCAGGAGCAGTACTTC

J: TRBJ2-7
size: -
V: TRBV5-4
length: 13
D: -
CDR3: CASSQKDTYEQYF
DNA: TGTGCCAGCAGCCAAAAGGACACCTACGAGCAGTACTTC

J: TRBJ2-5
size: -
V: TRBV4-2
length: 14
D: -
CDR3: CASSQDTSGETQYF
DNA: TGTGCCAGCAGCCAAGACACCAGTGGGGAGACCCAGTACTTC

J: TRBJ2-2
size: -
V: TRBV29-1
length: 14
D: TRBD1
CDR3: CSAVGDRVTGELFF
DNA: TGCAGCGCCGTGGGGGACAGGGTCACCGGGGAGCTGTTTTTT

J: TRBJ1-1
size: -
V: TRBV5-4
length: 16
D: -
CDR3: CASSLGQGSFVTEAFF
DNA: TGTGCCAGCAGCTTGGGGCAGGGAAGTTTTGTTACTGAAGCTTTCTTT

J: TRBJ2-2
size: -
V: TRBV15
length: 16
D: -
CDR3: CATSGYGGTNTGELFF
DNA: TGTGCCACCAGCGGGTACGGGGGAACGAACACCGGGGAGCTGTTTTTT

J: TRBJ2-6
size: -
V: TRBV11-3
length: 14
D: -
CDR3: CASSPTSGANVLTF
DNA: TGTGCCAGCAGCCCCACATCTGGGGCCAACGTCCTGACTTTC

J: TRBJ1-2
size: few
V: TRBV7-9
length: 14
D: TRBD1
CDR3: CASSVDRVDYGYTF
DNA: TGTGCCAGCAGCGTAGACAGGGTGGACTATGGCTACACCTTC

J: TRBJ2-3
size: -
V: TRBV5-4
length: 16
D: TRBD2
CDR3: CASSAPPPAGGDTQYF
DNA: TGTGCCAGCAGCGCCCCCCCACCGGCGGGAGGAGATACGCAGTATTTT

J: TRBJ2-3
size: -
V: TRBV15
length: 16
D: TRBD2
CDR3: CATSRELAGVGDTQYF
DNA: TGTGCCACCAGCAGAGAACTAGCGGGAGTTGGAGATACGCAGTATTTT

J: TRBJ2-3
size: -
V: TRBV10-3
length: 16
D: TRBD1
CDR3: CAISEGGQVSTDTQYF
DNA: TGTGCCATCAGTGAAGGTGGACAGGTCAGCACAGATACGCAGTATTTT

J: TRBJ2-1
size: -
V: TRBV5-1
length: 15
D: TRBD2
CDR3: CASSAQRGVGDEQFF
DNA: TGCGCCAGCAGCGCCCAGCGGGGGGTTGGGGATGAGCAGTTCTTC

J: TRBJ2-2
size: -
V: TRBV27
length: 15
D: -
CDR3: CASSPTWGPNGELFF
DNA: TGTGCCAGCAGTCCCACATGGGGACCGAACGGGGAGCTGTTTTTT

J: TRBJ1-2
size: -
V: TRBV5-6
length: 14
D: -
CDR3: CASSPARTNYGYTF
DNA: TGTGCCAGCAGCCCCGCCAGGACTAACTATGGCTACACCTTC

J: TRBJ2-1
size: -
V: TRBV6-1
length: 14
D: TRBD2
CDR3: CASSIGTTYNEQFF
DNA: TGTGCCAGCAGTATCGGGACTACGTACAATGAGCAGTTCTTC